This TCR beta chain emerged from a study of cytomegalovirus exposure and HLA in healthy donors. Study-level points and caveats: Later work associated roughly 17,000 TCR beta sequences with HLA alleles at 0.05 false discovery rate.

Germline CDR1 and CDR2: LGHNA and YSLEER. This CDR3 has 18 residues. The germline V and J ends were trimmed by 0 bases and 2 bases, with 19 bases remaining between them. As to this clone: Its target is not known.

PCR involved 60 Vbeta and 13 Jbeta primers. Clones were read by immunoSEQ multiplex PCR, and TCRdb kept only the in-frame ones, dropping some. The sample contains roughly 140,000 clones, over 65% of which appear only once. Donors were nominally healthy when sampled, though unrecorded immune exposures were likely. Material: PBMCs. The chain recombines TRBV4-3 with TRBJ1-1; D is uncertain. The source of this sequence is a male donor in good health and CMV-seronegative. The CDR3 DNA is TGCGCCAGCAGCCAAGATCGCCAGGCCGATACACCAAACACTGAAGCTTTCTTT. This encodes CASSQDRQADTPNTEAFF.